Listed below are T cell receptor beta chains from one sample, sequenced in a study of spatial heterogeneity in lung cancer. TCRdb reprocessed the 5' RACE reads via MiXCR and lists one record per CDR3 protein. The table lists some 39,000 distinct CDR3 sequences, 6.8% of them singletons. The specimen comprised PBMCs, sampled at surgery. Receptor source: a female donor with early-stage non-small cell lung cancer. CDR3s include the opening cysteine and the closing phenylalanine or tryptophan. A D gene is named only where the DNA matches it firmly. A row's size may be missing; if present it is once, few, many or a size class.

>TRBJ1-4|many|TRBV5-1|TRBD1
TGCGCCAGCAGCTCCGGGACAGGAGCCACGCGGATAAATGAAAAACTGTTTTTT
CASSSGTGATRINEKLFF
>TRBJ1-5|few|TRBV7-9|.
TGTGCCAGCAGCCAATCGTCCGTCTACAATCAGCCCCAGCATTTT
CASSQSSVYNQPQHF
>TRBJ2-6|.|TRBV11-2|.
TGTGCCAGCAATATTAGAGGCGGGGACAGTGCTCTGGGAGCCAACGTCCTGACTTTC
CASNIRGGDSALGANVLTF
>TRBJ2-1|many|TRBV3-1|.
TGTGCCAGCAGCCGGACAGACAATGAGCAGTTCTTC
CASSRTDNEQFF
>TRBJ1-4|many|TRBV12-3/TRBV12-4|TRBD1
TGTGCCAGCAGCCTCAACAGGGGGCTAGGAGAAAAACTGTTTTTT
CASSLNRGLGEKLFF
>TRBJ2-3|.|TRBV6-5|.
TGTGCCAGCAGTTACGACAATTTAAGCACAGATACGCAGTATTTT
CASSYDNLSTDTQYF
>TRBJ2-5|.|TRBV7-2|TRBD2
TGTGCCAGCAGCTTAGGTGGACTAGCGGGGCCCGAGACCCAGTACTTC
CASSLGGLAGPETQYF
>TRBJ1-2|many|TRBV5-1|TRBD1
TGCGCCAGCAGCTACTCGACAGGGGGGACCTATGGCTACACCTTC
CASSYSTGGTYGYTF
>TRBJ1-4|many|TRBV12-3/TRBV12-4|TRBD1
TGTGCCAGCAGAGATAAGACAGGGTACAAACTGTTTTTT
CASRDKTGYKLFF
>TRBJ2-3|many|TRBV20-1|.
TGCAGTGCTTCCCTAGGGAGCACAGATACGCAGTATTTT
CSASLGSTDTQYF
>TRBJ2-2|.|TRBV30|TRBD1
TGTGCCTTTAAACCGGGACAGGGCTTTAATCCCGGGGAGCTGTTTTTT
CAFKPGQGFNPGELFF
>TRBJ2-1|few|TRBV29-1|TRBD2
TGCAGCGTGAGACTAGCGGGGACCTACGGTGAGCAGTTCTTC
CSVRLAGTYGEQFF
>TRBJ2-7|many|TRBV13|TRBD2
TGTGCCAGCAGCAGCGGGTCTAGCGGAGATTACGAGCAGTACTTC
CASSSGSSGDYEQYF
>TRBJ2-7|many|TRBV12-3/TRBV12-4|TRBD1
TGTGCCAGCAGTGTAGGGACAGGGACAAACTACGAGCAGTACTTC
CASSVGTGTNYEQYF
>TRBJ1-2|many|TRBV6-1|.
TGTGCCAGCAGGGGAAGACAGTTAGCTAACTATGGCTACACCTTC
CASRGRQLANYGYTF
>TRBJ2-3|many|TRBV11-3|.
TGTGCCAGCAGCCGGGGGGCCACAGATACGCAGTATTTT
CASSRGATDTQYF
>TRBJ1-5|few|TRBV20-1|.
TGCAGTGCTAGAGATTCATATAGCAATCAGCCCCAGCATTTT
CSARDSYSNQPQHF
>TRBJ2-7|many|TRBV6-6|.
TGTGCCAGCAGTTACCTCGGCACAATCTTCTCCTACGAGCAGTACTTC
CASSYLGTIFSYEQYF
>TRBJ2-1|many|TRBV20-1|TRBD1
TGCAGTGCTACCAGGGGGATCTCCTACAATGAGCAGTTCTTC
CSATRGISYNEQFF
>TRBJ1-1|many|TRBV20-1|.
TGCAGTGCTACACAGCCTAACACTGAAGCTTTCTTT
CSATQPNTEAFF
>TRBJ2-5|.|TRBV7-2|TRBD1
TGTGCCAGCAGCTTACCGCTAAAATTGGGACAGGAGGAAGAGACCCAGTACTTC
CASSLPLKLGQEEETQYF
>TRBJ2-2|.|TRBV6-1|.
TGTGCCAGCAGGATGGGTTGGGGCAGGAAAATTAACACCGGGGAGCTGTTTTTT
CASRMGWGRKINTGELFF
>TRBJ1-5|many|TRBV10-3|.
TGTGCCCCAAAGGGCAGGGTACAGCCCCAGCATTTT
CAPKGRVQPQHF
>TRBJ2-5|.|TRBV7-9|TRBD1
TGTGCCAGCAGCACTCGGACAGGGGGAAGAGAGACCCAGTACTTC
CASSTRTGGRETQYF
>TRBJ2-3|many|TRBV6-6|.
TGTGCCAGCAGTTACTTTGAAGGAGATACGCAGTATTTT
CASSYFEGDTQYF
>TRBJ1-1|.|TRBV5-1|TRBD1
TGCGCCAGCAGCCTACGGGACAGTAGGACTGAAGCTTTCTTT
CASSLRDSRTEAFF
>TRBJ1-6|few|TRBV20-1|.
TGCAGTGCTAGAGATGACAGCTATTCACCCCTCCACTTT
CSARDDSYSPLHF
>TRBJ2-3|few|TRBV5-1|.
TGCGCCAGCAGCTTGGGGCAGGCAGAGGCAGATACGCAGTATTTT
CASSLGQAEADTQYF
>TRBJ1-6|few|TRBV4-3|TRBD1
TGCGCCAGCAGCCAAGGAGTCAGTACAGGGGGCGTAAATAATTCACCCCTCCACTTT
CASSQGVSTGGVNNSPLHF
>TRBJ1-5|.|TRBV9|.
TGTGCCAGCAGCCCCGGACCGTCCCCATATCAGCCCCAGCATTTT
CASSPGPSPYQPQHF
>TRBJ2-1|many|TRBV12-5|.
TGTGCTAGTGGTTTCGGGGGACGCGAGCAGTTCTTC
CASGFGGREQFF
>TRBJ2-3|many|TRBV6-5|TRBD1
TGTGCCAGCAGTTACTCACAGGGGGCTGGGGGAGATACGCAGTATTTT
CASSYSQGAGGDTQYF
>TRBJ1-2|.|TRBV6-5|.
TGTGCCAGCAGCCCCACGAGTGTGTCGAGAGCTGATGGCTACACCTTC
CASSPTSVSRADGYTF
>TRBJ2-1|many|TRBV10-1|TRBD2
TGCGCCAGCAGCTCGACTAGCGGGGACACCTACAATGAGCAGTTCTTC
CASSSTSGDTYNEQFF
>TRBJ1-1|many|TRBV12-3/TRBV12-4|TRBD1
TGTGCCAGCAGTAGGGACAGTGAAGCTTTCTTT
CASSRDSEAFF
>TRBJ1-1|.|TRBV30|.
TGTGCCTGGAGATATGAGAAAATGAACACTGAAGCTTTCTTT
CAWRYEKMNTEAFF
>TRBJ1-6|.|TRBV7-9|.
TGTGCCAGCAGCTTAGCGGCTTCCCGCTCACCCCTCCACTTT
CASSLAASRSPLHF
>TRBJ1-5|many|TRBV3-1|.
TGTGCCAGCAGCAAGAGTGGAAGCAATCAGCCCCAGCATTTT
CASSKSGSNQPQHF
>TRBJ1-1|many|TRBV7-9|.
TGTGCCAGCAGCTTACCGGGGTTGAACACTGAAGCTTTCTTT
CASSLPGLNTEAFF
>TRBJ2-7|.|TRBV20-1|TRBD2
TGCAGTGTTTGTGGAACTAGCGGGGGACGAAGCTACGAGCAGTACTTC
CSVCGTSGGRSYEQYF
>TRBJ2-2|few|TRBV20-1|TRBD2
TGCAGTGCTAAGACTAGCGGGGGACCGAACACCGGGGAGCTGTTTTTT
CSAKTSGGPNTGELFF
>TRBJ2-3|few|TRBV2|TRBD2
TGTGCCAGCAGTGAATTGAGGGCGGGGGACACAGATACGCAGTATTTT
CASSELRAGDTDTQYF
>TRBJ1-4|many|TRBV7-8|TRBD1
TGTGCCAGCAGCATTGGGACAGGGGGGCTAGGAGAAAAACTGTTTTTT
CASSIGTGGLGEKLFF
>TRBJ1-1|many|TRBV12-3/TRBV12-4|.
TGTGCCAGCAGTTTAGCAGGGGCCAGCAGGGGAGCTTTCTTT
CASSLAGASRGAFF
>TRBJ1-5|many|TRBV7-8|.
TGTGCCAGCAGCTTAGTGGGCAGGAGCAATCAGCCCCAGCATTTT
CASSLVGRSNQPQHF
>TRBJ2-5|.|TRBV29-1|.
TGCAGCAGGTCGCAGGGGCAAGAGACCCAGTACTTC
CSRSQGQETQYF
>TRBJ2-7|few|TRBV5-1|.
TGCGCCAGCTCCCTGGACGGGCAAGGGGACGAGCAGTACTTC
CASSLDGQGDEQYF
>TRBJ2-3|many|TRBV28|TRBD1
TGTGCCAGCAGTCTCCGTCGGGACAGCACTCTAAAAGATACGCAGTATTTT
CASSLRRDSTLKDTQYF
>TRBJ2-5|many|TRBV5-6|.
TGTGCCAGCAGCTTGGGAGTGGCGAGATACCAAGAGACCCAGTACTTC
CASSLGVARYQETQYF
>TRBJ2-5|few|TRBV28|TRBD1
TGTGCCAGCAGTTACCCCGACAGGGTTCCCCAAGAGACCCAGTACTTC
CASSYPDRVPQETQYF
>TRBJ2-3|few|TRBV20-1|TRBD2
TGCAGCGCTCCTAGCGGAAGCACAGATACGCAGTATTTT
CSAPSGSTDTQYF
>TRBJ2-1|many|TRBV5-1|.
TGCGCCAGCAGCCTATCTGAGGGGGTTGAGCAGTTCTTC
CASSLSEGVEQFF
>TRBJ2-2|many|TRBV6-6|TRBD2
TGTGCCAGCAGCCGACTAGCGGTTAACACCGGGGAGCTGTTTTTT
CASSRLAVNTGELFF
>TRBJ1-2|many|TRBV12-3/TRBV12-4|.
TGTGCCAGCAGTTTATTCGGCTACACCTTC
CASSLFGYTF
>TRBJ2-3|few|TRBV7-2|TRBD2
TGTGCCAGCAGCCCCCTGCGAGGACGGCGGGGGGGCCGAACAGATACGCAGTATTTT
CASSPLRGRRGGRTDTQYF
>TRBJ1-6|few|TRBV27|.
TGTGCCAGCTCTTGGACGGCCGATGATTCACCCCTCCACTTT
CASSWTADDSPLHF
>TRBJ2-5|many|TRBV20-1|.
TGCAGTAGGGCTAGCCCCCAAGAGACCCAGTACTTC
CSRASPQETQYF
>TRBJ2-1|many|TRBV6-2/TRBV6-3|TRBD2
TGTGCCAGCAGTTACCCGCCGCGGGGGATTCGGCATGAGCAGTTCTTC
CASSYPPRGIRHEQFF
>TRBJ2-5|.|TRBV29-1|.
TGCAGCGTTGAAATAAATCGGGGAGGTGAGACCCAGTACTTC
CSVEINRGGETQYF